This T cell receptor beta chain was captured by sequencing in a study of regulatory T cells in long-lasting Graves disease. Trimming removed 1 base from V and 4 bases from J, with 13 bases in between. Germline V gene data show CDR1 as SGHTA and CDR2 as FQGNSA. This CDR3 region has 15 residues. Stated time point: newly diagnosed GD, antithyroid drugs for less than 3 months. After RNA was extracted from PBMCs, the TCR library was made from it. For this clonotype: As yet, its antigen is unknown.

Both iRepertoire HTBI primers and Arm-PCR of CDR3 regions were used to build the TCR beta libraries. Using its own MiXCR run on the multiplex PCR reads, TCRdb lists one record per CDR3 protein. The table lists over 350,000 distinct CDR3 sequences, 14% to 15% of them singletons. Findings and caveats of the study: Persistent disease preferred TRBV28, TRBJ1-2 and TRBJ2-5; new disease, TRBV20-1 and TRBJ2-1.

These data also formed part of another study, on T cells in Graves' hyperthyroidism and ophthalmopathy. As reported in that work: Uncontrolled infections, other autoimmune diseases, pregnancy or lactation led to exclusion of patients. From stable hyperthyroidism, ophthalmopathy was separated by a 13 V-J model. Ophthalmopathy, as predicted by the model, came a median around 7 months after the prediction.

Sequencing was performed on peripheral blood mononuclear cells (PBMCs), taken at new diagnosis, from a patient treated with antithyroid drugs. The receptor's source is a woman aged 40 to 50 with Graves disease. This sequence joins TRBV7-2 and TRBJ2-5, with unresolved D. The CDR3 nucleotides are TGTGCCAGCAGCTTAGACCCAAGTCACCTAGAGACCCAGTACTTC. This gives the protein CASSLDPSHLETQYF.